This TCR beta chain was sequenced in a study of human T cells and chemical hapten exposure (dated by TCRdb to the early 2020s). In the study overall: For sensitization, 2% DPC in acetone was applied to a 2 cm by 2 cm area of upper inner arm skin. Patch testing was done on the upper back using Finn chambers containing 0.01% DPC, and results were scored after 6 days according to International Contact Dermatitis Research Group standards. Blood samples were taken from patients before sensitization (week 0) and then at 2, 6 and about 24 weeks after DPC sensitization. This study followed changes in the peripheral blood TCR repertoire in vivo during primary and secondary sensitization of alopecia patients to the hapten diphenylcyclopropenone (DPC). For TCR sequencing, blood came from 25 to 35 alopecia patients at anywhere from one to four time points (pre-sensitization, 2, 6 and 24 weeks). Throughout the study period of around 24 weeks, patients also received therapeutic DPC doses to the scalp every week. The mostly female patient cohort included alopecia areata with under or over 50% scalp involvement, alopecia totalis and alopecia universalis. The libraries were sequenced as a pool, and the TCR yield per sample differed mostly because of small variations in library volumes within the pool.

This clonotype showed up many times. It has no known antigen specificity. Qualities for individual bases were not recorded, and no much larger clone is one base off. What the research found in general, with its limitations: No change with DPC sensitization was found in the number of TCRs above 1 in 1000 frequency, and no evidence of global repertoire structure alterations was found. Patch test score was positively correlated with the number of PT1 expanded TCRs, with significance at thresholds 8, 16 and 32 but not at 4. Repeated subsampling changed both the strength of the expansion versus patch-test correlation and the threshold at which that correlation became significant. Significantly more large CDR3 similarity clusters were formed by expanded TCRs than by pre-sensitization or healthy control sets, consistent with antigen-driven responses. Because every patient had alopecia, a presumed autoimmune disease, the patients' immune response might differ from that of healthy individuals.

The library was obtained by RACE. Data came from a NextSeq 500. During library preparation, unique molecular identifiers were attached to individual cDNA molecules so that TCRs could be counted quantitatively and reproducibly. For every blood RNA sample, sequencing covered both the TCR alpha and TCR beta chains. As for how the authors treated the data: A median of roughly 98,000 TCRs per sample was observed, with a range of about 20,000 to 750,000. The Decombinator software suite was used to annotate V, J and CDR3 in the TCR reads. To make PS versus PT1 abundance plots, every sample was subsampled to the same number of TCRs (28,000). Expanded TCRs were defined as absent before sensitization and observed at least eight times at the 2-week time point. The public reads were quality trimmed at Q25 with fastp and then assembled into clones with MiXCR by TCRdb, keeping productive beta chains. Rows with a matching CDR3 protein are joined into one entry that keeps the most common DNA and genes. TCRdb assigned the V and J calls; the authors' analysis was not used. A total of about 80,000 distinct CDR3 sequences appear in this sample, 13% to 15% of them only once. The biggest ten clones account for roughly 4.6% of the sample.

The sample's time point label is to be understood as: pre-sensitization, week 0. The treatment or condition label on this specimen signifies: therapeutic diphenylcyclopropenone sensitization with weekly scalp DPC. At every patch-test visit, the blood draw took place before the patch test was put on. Eligible patients were aged 18 to 70, diagnosed with alopecia, deemed suitable for DPC therapy, and excluded if pregnant. Total RNA was isolated from unfractionated whole blood collected in Tempus Blood RNA tubes. The sequencing used whole blood, collected in connection with sensitization to the hapten diphenylcyclopropenone (DPC). This receptor was obtained from a woman aged 45-59 years with alopecia areata. Some clones in this sample may be carry-over from other donors' samples.

The CDR3 reads CASSEGKNTEAFF. The DNA is as follows: TGTGCCAGCTCAGAAGGGAAGAACACTGAAGCTTTCTTT. Recombination connected TRBV18 to TRBJ1-1; the D gene is not confidently resolved. The germline ends are 8 bases apart after V is trimmed by 5 bases and J by 1 base. The CDR3 starts with the cysteine, ends with the phenylalanine, and has 13 residues. Only the CDR3 DNA is retained, 39 bases long and in frame from the first base. The germline V gene sets CDR1 to KGHSH and CDR2 to LQKENI.